These 21 T cell receptor beta chains share one sample of origin, sequenced in a study of primary melanoma T cells and metastatic recurrence. Clones were sequenced by immunoSEQ multiplex PCR, and TCRdb holds only the in-frame ones, with some missing. This sample yields approximately 2,500 clones, of which over 60% are seen a single time; around 28% belongs to the top ten. Sequences were obtained from melanoma tumor tissue. These TCRs come from a human donor with melanoma.

The sample holds a few counts of this clone. The V and J genes are TRBV18 and TRBJ2-7; D is possibly TRBD2 (6 bases). Trimming took 3 bases from V and 5 from J, leaving 20 bases between them. Looked up from germline, CDR1 is KGHSH and CDR2 is LQKENI. There are 16 residues in the CDR3. The CDR3 sequence is CASSPQGTGDGDEQYF. In DNA form, the CDR3 reads TGTGCCAGCTCACCTCAGGGCACGGGAGATGGGGACGAGCAGTACTTC.

The chain employs TRBV11-3 and TRBJ2-7, with 8 nucleotides matching TRBD2. Germline trimming cut 3 bases from V and 3 bases from J; bases unmatched to any gene: 7. Looked up from germline, CDR1 is SGHNT and CDR2 is YENEEA. The CDR3 contains 15 residues. For the CDR3, the DNA is TGTGCCAGCAGCTTGCGACTAGCGTTGAACTACGAGCAGTACTTC. Its translation: CASSLRLALNYEQYF.

This chain's CDR3 is CASSYRTAVGGAFF. The CDR3 nucleotides read TGTGCCAGCAGTTATAGGACCGCGGTCGGGGGGGCTTTCTTT. The genes are TRBV6-8 and TRBJ1-1; D might be TRBD1 (5 bases). Germline lookup yields CDR1 MNHGY and CDR2 SAAAGT. V lost 3 bases and J 11 bases, leaving 19 bases between the germline ends. The CDR3 runs 14 residues.

The chain employs TRBV30 and TRBJ2-3, with unresolved D. Deletions cut 3 bases from V and 8 bases from J, with 15 bases between. Germline lookup yields CDR1 GTSNPN and CDR2 SVGIG (reference sequence). The CDR3 extends over 13 amino acids. The CDR3 is CAWRAGPEGTQYF. The CDR3 nucleotides read TGTGCCTGGAGAGCCGGACCCGAAGGTACGCAGTATTTT.

V usage is TRBV28 and J usage is TRBJ2-7; D is perhaps TRBD1 (6 bases). The CDR3 is made up of 14 amino acids. The germline V and J ends were trimmed by 3 bases and 3 bases, with 12 bases remaining between them. Per germline, CDR1 MDHEN and CDR2 SYDVKM. The DNA of the CDR3 is TGTGCCAGCAGTTTTTCGGACAGCCTCTACGAGCAGTACTTC. Encoded protein: CASSFSDSLYEQYF.

The rearrangement uses TRBV7-7 and TRBJ1-2; 7 bases line up with TRBD1. CDR3 size: 16 residues. Trimming cost V 4 bases and J 3 bases; bases outside gene matches: 11. Germline CDR1 SSHAT, CDR2 FNYEAQ (reference sequence). The DNA for the CDR3 is TGTGCCAGCAGCTCCCCGACAGGGCTGCTTTACTATGGCTACACCTTC. Protein product: CASSSPTGLLYYGYTF.

The CDR3 sequence: CASSFSGTGGGQPQHF. The CDR3, as DNA: TGTGCCAGCAGCTTCTCCGGGACAGGGGGGGGTCAGCCCCAGCATTTT. The V gene is TRBV11-3, the J gene TRBJ1-5; 11 bases map to TRBD1. The length of the CDR3 is 16 residues. Trimming cost V 3 bases and J 6 bases; bases outside gene matches: 7. The germline CDR1 and CDR2 sequences are SGHNT and YENEEA.

This clone was seen a handful of times. The rearrangement joins TRBV28 to TRBJ2-5; D is perhaps TRBD1 or TRBD2 (5 bases each). V lost 3 bases, J lost 1 base, and 9 bases lay in between. Germline V CDR1 and CDR2: MDHEN, SYDVKM. The CDR3 runs to 14 residues. The CDR3 region has the DNA TGTGCCAGCAGTTTTGCCGGGGCCCAAGAGACCCAGTACTTC. It yields the protein CASSFAGAQETQYF.

This clone was seen a few times. The gene calls are TRBV6-8 and TRBJ2-7; D unresolved. This CDR3 region has 14 residues. V was shortened by 7 bases and J by 6 bases, with 19 bases between the two germline ends. The germline gives CDR1 MNHGY, CDR2 SAAAGT. In nucleotides, the CDR3 is TGTGCCAGCACCCGAATATATTTGGGTAGCGAGCAGTACTTC. It specifies CASTRIYLGSEQYF.

This chain joins TRBV2 and TRBJ1-1, with D perhaps TRBD1 (5 bases). The germline V gene encodes CDR1 SNHLY and CDR2 FYNNEI. Trimming removed 7 bases at V and 1 base at J, with 13 bases between. This CDR3 is built from 14 residues. The DNA for the CDR3 is TGTGCCAGCAATCTTGAGGGGAAGAACACTGAAGCTTTCTTT. Translated, it gives CASNLEGKNTEAFF.

J is TRBJ2-1 and V is TRBV19, with D possibly matching TRBD1 (6 bases). Germline V gene sequence: CDR1 LNHDA, CDR2 SQIVND (reference sequence). CDR3 length equals 16 residues. Deletions cut 3 bases from V and 0 bases from J, with 12 bases between. The CDR3 coding sequence is TGTGCCAGTAGTATTACCGGGGACAACTCCTACAATGAGCAGTTCTTC. This translates into CASSITGDNSYNEQFF.

About this clone: Relative to the germline gene, one junction end is altered; a read error may explain this. V is TRBV6-1 and J is TRBJ2-7, with 10 bases that match TRBD2. Germline-derived CDR1 and CDR2 are MNHNS and SASEGT. This CDR3 has 15 amino acids. The CDR3 nucleotides read TGTGCCATCAGTGAAGCGGGAGGGCCCTCGAGAGAGCAGTACTTC. As protein: CAISEAGGPSREQYF.

This clone came up a few times. The rearrangement uses TRBV11-3 and TRBJ2-3, with TRBD2 matching over 10 bases. CDR3 length equals 16 residues. The V and J ends lost 4 bases and 4 bases, in that order; junction bases with no gene match: 8. CDR1 is SGHNT, CDR2 YENEEA, per germline. The CDR3 sequence is CASSSPGTSEADTQYF. The CDR3, as DNA: TGTGCCAGCAGCTCCCCCGGGACTAGCGAGGCAGATACGCAGTATTTT.

This clone is labeled large. The chain recombines TRBV6-8 with TRBJ1-2; no clear D gene. V was trimmed by 2 bases and J by 6 bases, leaving 10 bases between them. Looked up from germline, CDR1 is MNHGY and CDR2 is SAAAGT. The CDR3 loop spans 13 amino acids. CDR3 loop: CASSYRSSDGYTF. CDR3 DNA sequence: TGTGCCAGCAGTTACCGGTCGTCGGATGGCTACACCTTC.

V is TRBV10-2 and J is TRBJ2-5; 7 nucleotides line up with TRBD2. The V gene's germline CDR1 is WSHSY and CDR2 SAAADI. The CDR3 loop spans 16 amino acids. V shed 7 bases, J shed 1 base, and the junction held 12 bases outside the gene matches. The CDR3 here is CASKKGTTLTQETQYF. Written as DNA, the CDR3 is TGCGCCAGCAAGAAGGGGACTACGCTAACCCAAGAGACCCAGTACTTC.

This chain links TRBV7-1 with TRBJ2-5; 10 bases fit TRBD1. TRBV7-1 is classed as an ORF, of uncertain function. V trimming: 5 bases; J trimming: 5 bases; junction bases outside the gene matches: 8. The CDR3 loop spans 15 amino acids. As DNA, the CDR3 is TGTGCCAGCAGCCCCCGACAGGGGGCAGGGGAGACCCAGTACTTC. It codes for CASSPRQGAGETQYF.

This clone was counted only a few times. The genes are TRBV7-6 and TRBJ1-1, with D perhaps TRBD1 (5 bases). The V end lost 5 bases, the J end lost 1 base, and 11 bases lay between the germline ends. Looked up from germline, CDR1 is SGHVS and CDR2 is FNYEAQ. CDR3 length equals 14 residues. This CDR3 reads CASSGWGGNTEAFF. In DNA form, the CDR3 reads TGTGCCAGCAGCGGGTGGGGGGGGAACACTGAAGCTTTCTTT. The full variable domain, rest sourced from reference TRBV7-6 and TRBJ1-1, is GAGVSQSPRYKVTKRGQDVALRCDPISGHVSLYWYRQALGQGPEFLTYFNYEAQQDKSGLPNDRFSAERPEGSISTLTIQRTEQRDSAMYRCASSGWGGNTEAFFGQGTRLTVV.

This sequence joins TRBV29-1 and TRBJ2-7; 7 bases fit TRBD2. The J segment lost 7 bases and the V segment lost 4 bases, leaving 19 bases of the junction unmatched. Germline assignment: CDR1 SQVTM and CDR2 ANQGSEA. CDR3 length: 16 residues. This chain's CDR3 is CSVGSWLNAGADEQYF. CDR3 bases: TGCAGCGTTGGTTCTTGGTTGAATGCGGGAGCTGATGAGCAGTACTTC.

J is TRBJ2-1 and V is TRBV19, with 7 bases identical to TRBD2. This CDR3 is 17 amino acids long. V shed 7 bases and J 0 bases; nucleotides not matched to a gene: 12. Germline CDR1 LNHDA, CDR2 SQIVND (reference sequence). The DNA for the CDR3 is TGTGCCAGTACAGCGGGACTACGAGGTCCCTCCTACAATGAGCAGTTCTTC. Its translation is CASTAGLRGPSYNEQFF.

The chain combines TRBV6-8 with TRBJ2-7; 10 nucleotides line up with TRBD2. The CDR3 has 19 residues. CDR1 is MNHGY, CDR2 SAAAGT, per germline. V lost 5 bases and J lost 0; bases outside the gene matches: 16. CDR3 amino acids: CASSATWASGGESSYEQYF. CDR3 nucleotides: TGTGCCAGCAGTGCAACCTGGGCTAGCGGGGGCGAGAGCTCCTACGAGCAGTACTTC.

This clone was recorded only once. CDR3 nucleotides: TGTGCCTCCTCCCTAAACCATAATGAAAAACTGTTTTTT. Protein product: CASSLNHNEKLFF. V usage is TRBV6-8 and J usage is TRBJ1-4; D uncertain. The CDR3 is 13 amino acids. Trimming shortened V by 11 bases and J by 4 bases, and 14 bases separated the two germline ends. Germline V gene sequence: CDR1 MNHGY, CDR2 SAAAGT.